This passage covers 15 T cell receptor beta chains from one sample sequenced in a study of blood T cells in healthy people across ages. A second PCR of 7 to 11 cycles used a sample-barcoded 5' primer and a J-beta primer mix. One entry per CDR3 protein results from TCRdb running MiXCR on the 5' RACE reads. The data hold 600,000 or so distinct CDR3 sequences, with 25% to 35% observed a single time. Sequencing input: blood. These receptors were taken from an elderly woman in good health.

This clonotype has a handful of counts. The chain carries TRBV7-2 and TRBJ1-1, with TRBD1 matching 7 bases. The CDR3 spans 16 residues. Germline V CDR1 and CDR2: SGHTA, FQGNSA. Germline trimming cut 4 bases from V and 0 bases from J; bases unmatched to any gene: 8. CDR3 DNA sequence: TGTGCCAGCAGCTCCCGGACAGGCCGGATGAACACTGAAGCTTTCTTT. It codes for CASSSRTGRMNTEAFF.

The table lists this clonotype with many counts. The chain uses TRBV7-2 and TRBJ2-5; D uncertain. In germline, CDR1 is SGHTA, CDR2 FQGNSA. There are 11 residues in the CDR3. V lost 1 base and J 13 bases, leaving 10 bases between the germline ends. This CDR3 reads CASSLGQPLYF. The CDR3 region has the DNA TGTGCCAGCAGCTTAGGGCAGCCGCTGTACTTC.

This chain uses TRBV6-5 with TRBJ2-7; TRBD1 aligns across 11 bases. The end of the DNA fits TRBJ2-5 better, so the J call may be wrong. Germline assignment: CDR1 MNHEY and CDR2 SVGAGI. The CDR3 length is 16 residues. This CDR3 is CASSYSDRGLGETQYF. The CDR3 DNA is TGTGCCAGCAGTTACTCGGACAGGGGGCTCGGAGAGACCCAGTACTTC.

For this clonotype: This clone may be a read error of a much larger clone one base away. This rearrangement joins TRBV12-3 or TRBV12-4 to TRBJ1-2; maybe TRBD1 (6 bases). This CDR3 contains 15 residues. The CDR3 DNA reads TGTGCCAGCAGCCCCGGGGCAGGGGCTTGGAATGGCTACAACTTC. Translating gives CASSPGAGAWNGYNF.

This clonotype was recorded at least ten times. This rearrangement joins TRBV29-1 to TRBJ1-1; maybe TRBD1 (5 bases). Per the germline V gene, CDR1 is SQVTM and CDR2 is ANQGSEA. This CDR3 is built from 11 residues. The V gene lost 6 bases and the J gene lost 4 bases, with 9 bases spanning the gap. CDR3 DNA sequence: TGCAGCGTCTCCCAGGGCACTGAAGCTTTCTTT. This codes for CSVSQGTEAFF.

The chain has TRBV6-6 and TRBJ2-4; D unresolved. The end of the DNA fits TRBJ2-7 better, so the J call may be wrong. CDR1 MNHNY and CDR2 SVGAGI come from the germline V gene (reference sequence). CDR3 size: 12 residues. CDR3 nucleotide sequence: TGTGTCTGCAGCCCACATGCCTACGAGCAGTACTTC. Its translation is CVCSPHAYEQYF.

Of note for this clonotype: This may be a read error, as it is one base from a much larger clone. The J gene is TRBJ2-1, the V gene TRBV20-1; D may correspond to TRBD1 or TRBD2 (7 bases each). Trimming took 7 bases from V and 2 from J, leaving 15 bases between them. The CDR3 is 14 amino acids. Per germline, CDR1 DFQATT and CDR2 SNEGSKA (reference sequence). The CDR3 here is CSVRRGRAYNEQFF. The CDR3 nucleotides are TGCAGTGTCCGCAGGGGGAGGGCCTACAATGAGCAGTTCTTC.

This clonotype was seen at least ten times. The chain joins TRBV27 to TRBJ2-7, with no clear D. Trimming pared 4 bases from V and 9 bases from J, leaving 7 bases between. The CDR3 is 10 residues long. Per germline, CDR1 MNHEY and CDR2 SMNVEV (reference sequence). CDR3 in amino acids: CASSYTRQYF. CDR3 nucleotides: TGTGCCAGCAGTTATACGAGGCAGTACTTC.

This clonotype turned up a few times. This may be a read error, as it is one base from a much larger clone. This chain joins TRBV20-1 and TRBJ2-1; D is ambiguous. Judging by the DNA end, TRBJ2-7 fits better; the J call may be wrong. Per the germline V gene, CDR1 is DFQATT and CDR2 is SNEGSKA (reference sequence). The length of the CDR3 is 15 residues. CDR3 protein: CSAEPTSSSYNEQYF. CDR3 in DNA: TGCAGTGCGGAACCGACTTCCAGCTCCTACAATGAGCAGTACTTC.

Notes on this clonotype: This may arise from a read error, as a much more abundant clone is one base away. The CDR3: CASSPHLNVGEAQYF. DNA of the CDR3: TGTGCCAGCAGCCCACATTTAAACGTAGGAGAGGCCCAGTACTTC. The chain couples TRBV5-6 to TRBJ2-5; D is undetermined. There are 15 residues in the CDR3. Germline assignment: CDR1 SGHDT and CDR2 YYEEEE.

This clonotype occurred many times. The CDR3 spells CASSLALAPSGTPAYEQYF. The CDR3 DNA follows: TGTGCCAGCAGCTTAGCATTGGCCCCCTCCGGGACACCCGCCTACGAGCAGTACTTC. This sequence joins TRBV7-9 and TRBJ2-7; D perhaps matches TRBD1 (6 bases). V lost 0 bases, J lost 2 bases, and 23 bases lay in between. The germline CDR1 and CDR2 sequences are SEHNR and FQNEAQ (reference sequence). CDR3 length equals 19 residues.

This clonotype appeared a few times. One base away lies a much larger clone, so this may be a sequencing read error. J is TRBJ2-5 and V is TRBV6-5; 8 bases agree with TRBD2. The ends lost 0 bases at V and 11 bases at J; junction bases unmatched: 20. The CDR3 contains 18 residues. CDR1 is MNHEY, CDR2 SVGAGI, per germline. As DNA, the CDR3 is TGTGCCAGCAGTTACTCGAGATCAGTGGCGGGGGGTGGCAATGAGCAGTACTTC. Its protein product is CASSYSRSVAGGGNEQYF.

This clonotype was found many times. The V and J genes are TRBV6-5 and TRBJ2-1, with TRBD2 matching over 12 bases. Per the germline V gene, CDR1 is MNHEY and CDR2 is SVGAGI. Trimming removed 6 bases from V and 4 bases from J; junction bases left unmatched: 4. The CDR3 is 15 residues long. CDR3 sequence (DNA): TGTGCCAGCAGGTCTAGCGGGGGGGTGTACAATGAGCAGTTCTTC. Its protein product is CASRSSGGVYNEQFF.

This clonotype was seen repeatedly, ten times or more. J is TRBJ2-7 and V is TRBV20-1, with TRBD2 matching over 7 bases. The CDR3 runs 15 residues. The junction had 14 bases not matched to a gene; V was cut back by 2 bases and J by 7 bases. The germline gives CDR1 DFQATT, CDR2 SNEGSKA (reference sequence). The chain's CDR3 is CSARKASGLYNEQYF. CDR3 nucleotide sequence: TGCAGTGCTAGAAAGGCTAGCGGACTCTACAATGAGCAGTACTTC.

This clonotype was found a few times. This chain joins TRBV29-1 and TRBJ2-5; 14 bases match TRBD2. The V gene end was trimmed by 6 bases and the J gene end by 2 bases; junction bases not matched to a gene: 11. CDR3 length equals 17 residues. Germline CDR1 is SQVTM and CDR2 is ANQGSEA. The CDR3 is CSVPGTSGRGGQETQYF. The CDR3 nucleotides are TGCAGCGTCCCCGGGACTAGCGGGAGAGGAGGGCAAGAGACCCAGTACTTC.